Given below is one TCR beta chain in context. A J-beta primer mix and a sample-barcoded 5' primer were used in a second PCR of roughly 6 to 11 cycles. Each CDR3 protein is one row after TCRdb ran MiXCR on the 5' RACE reads. The data show about 670,000 distinct CDR3 sequences, with about 51% seen just once and 13% held by the top ten. Total RNA, at least 6 micrograms per sample, came from PBMCs. V was trimmed by 3 bases and J by 0 bases, leaving 9 bases between them. Germline CDR1 reads SEHNR; CDR2 reads FQNEAQ (reference sequence). The CDR3 contains 15 residues. This record comes from a study of blood T cells in healthy people across ages.

The material sequenced was blood. The V gene is TRBV7-9, the J gene TRBJ1-5, with unresolved D. This TCR was recovered from a woman of 80 years or more in good health. The CDR3 sequence is CASSFGGNSNQPQHF. DNA of the CDR3: TGTGCCAGCAGCTTTGGAGGGAATAGCAATCAGCCCCAGCATTTT. Full variable domain (rest looked up from reference TRBV7-9 and TRBJ1-5): DTGVSQNPRHKITKRGQNVTFRCDPISEHNRLYWYRQTLGQGPEFLTYFQNEAQLEKSRLLSDRFSAERPKGSFSTLEIQRTEQGDSAMYLCASSFGGNSNQPQHFGDGTRLSIL.